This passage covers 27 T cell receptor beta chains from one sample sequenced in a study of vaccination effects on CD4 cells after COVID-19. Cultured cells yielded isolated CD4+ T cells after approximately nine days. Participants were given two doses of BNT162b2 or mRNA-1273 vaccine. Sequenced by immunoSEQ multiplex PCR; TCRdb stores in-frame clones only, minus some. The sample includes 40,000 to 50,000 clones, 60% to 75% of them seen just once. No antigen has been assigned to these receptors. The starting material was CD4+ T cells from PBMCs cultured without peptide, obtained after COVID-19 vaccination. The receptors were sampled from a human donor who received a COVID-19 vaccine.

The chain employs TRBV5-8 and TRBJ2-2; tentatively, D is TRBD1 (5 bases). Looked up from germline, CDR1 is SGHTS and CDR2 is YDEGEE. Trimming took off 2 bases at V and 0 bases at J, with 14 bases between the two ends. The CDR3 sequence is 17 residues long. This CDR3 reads CASSLLRQSTNTGELFF. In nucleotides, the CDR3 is TGTGCCAGCAGCTTACTTAGACAGTCTACGAACACCGGGGAGCTGTTTTTT.

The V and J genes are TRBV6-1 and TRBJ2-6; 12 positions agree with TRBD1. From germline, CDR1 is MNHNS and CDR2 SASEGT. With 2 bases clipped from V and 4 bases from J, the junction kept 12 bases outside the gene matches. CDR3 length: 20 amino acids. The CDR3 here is CASSENRDRGHGGGANVLTF. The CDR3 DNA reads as TGTGCCAGCAGTGAAAACCGGGACAGGGGGCATGGAGGGGGGGCCAACGTCCTGACTTTC.

The CDR3 here is CASSPQESGANVLTF. The CDR3 nucleotides read TGTGCCAGCAGCCCGCAGGAGTCTGGGGCCAACGTCCTGACTTTC. The genes are TRBV7-7 and TRBJ2-6; D is undetermined. The CDR3 has 15 amino acids. With 5 bases removed from V and 1 base from J, the gap between germline ends came to 9 bases. Germline V CDR1 and CDR2: SSHAT, FNYEAQ (reference sequence).

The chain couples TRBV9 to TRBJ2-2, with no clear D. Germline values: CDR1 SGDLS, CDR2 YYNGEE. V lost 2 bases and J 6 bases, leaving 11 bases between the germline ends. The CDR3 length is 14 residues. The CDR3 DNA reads TGTGCCAGCAGCGTTTCGAGCGCTCCCGGGGAGCTGTTTTTT. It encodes CASSVSSAPGELFF.

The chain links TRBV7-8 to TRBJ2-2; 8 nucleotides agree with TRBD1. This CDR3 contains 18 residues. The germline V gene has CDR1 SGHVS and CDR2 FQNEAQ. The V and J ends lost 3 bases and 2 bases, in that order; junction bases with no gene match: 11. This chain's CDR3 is CASSFDRDRSFNTGELFF. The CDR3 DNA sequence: TGTGCCAGCAGCTTCGACCGGGACAGGTCTTTTAACACCGGGGAGCTGTTTTTT. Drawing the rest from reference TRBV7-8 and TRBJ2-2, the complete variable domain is GAGVSQSPRYKVAKRGQDVALRCDPISGHVSLFWYQQALGQGPEFLTYFQNEAQLDKSGLPSDRFFAERPEGSVSTLKIQRTQQEDSAVYLCASSFDRDRSFNTGELFFGEGSRLTVL.

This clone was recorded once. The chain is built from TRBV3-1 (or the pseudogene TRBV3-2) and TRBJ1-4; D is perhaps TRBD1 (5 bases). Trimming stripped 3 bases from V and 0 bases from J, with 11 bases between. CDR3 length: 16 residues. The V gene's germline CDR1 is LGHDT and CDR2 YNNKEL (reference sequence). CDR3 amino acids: CASSHRGLSTNEKLFF. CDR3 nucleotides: TGTGCCAGCAGCCACCGGGGCCTTTCAACTAATGAAAAACTGTTTTTT.

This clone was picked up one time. CDR3 region: CASSLWSGGTYNEQFF. CDR3 nucleotide sequence: TGCGCCAGCAGCTTGTGGTCGGGAGGGACCTACAATGAGCAGTTCTTC. The V and J genes are TRBV5-1 and TRBJ2-1, with 8 bases identical to TRBD2. Germline loops: CDR1 SGHRS, CDR2 YFSETQ. The CDR3 contains 16 residues. With V trimmed by 1 base and J by 2 bases, 5 bases remained unmatched.

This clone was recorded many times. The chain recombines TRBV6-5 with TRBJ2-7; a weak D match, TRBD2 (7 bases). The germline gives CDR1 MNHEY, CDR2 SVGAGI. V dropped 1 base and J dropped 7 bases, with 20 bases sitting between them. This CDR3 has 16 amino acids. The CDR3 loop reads CASSYWAGDTRGEQYF. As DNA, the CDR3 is TGTGCCAGCAGTTACTGGGCGGGGGACACGAGAGGAGAGCAGTACTTC.

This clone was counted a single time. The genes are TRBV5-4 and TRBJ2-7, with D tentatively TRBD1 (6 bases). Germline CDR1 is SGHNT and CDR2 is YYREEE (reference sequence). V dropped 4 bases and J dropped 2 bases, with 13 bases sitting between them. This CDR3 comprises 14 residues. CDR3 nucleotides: TGTGCCAGCAGCCCATCGGGACACCCCTACGAGCAGTACTTC. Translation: CASSPSGHPYEQYF.

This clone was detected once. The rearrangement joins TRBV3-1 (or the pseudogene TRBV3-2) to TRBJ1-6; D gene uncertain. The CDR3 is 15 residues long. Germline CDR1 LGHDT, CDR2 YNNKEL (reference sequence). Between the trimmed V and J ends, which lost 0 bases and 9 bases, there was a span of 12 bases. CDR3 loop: CASSQEAQPSSPLHF. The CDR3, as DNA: TGTGCCAGCAGCCAAGAAGCGCAGCCAAGTTCACCCCTCCACTTT.

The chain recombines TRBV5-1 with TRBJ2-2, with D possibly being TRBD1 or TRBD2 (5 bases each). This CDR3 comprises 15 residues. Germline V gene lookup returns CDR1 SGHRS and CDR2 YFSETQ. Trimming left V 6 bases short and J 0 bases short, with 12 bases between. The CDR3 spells CASIRGPPNTGELFF. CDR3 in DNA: TGCGCCAGCATTAGGGGACCACCGAACACCGGGGAGCTGTTTTTT.

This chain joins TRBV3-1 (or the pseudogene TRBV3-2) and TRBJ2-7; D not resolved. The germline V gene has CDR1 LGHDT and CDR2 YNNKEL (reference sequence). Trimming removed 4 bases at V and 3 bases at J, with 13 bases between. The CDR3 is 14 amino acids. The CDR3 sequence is CASSPPRSRYEQYF. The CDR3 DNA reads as TGTGCCAGCAGCCCCCCCCGGAGTCGCTACGAGCAGTACTTC.

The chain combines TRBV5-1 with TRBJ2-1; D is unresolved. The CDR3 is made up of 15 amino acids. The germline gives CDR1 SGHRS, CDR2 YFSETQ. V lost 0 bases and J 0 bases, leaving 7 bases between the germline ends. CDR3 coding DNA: TGCGCCAGCAGCTTGGGGGCAGGCTCCTACAATGAGCAGTTCTTC. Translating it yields CASSLGAGSYNEQFF. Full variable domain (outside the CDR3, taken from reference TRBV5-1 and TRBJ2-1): KAGVTQTPRYLIKTRGQQVTLSCSPISGHRSVSWYQQTPGQGLQFLFEYFSETQRNKGNFPGRFSGRQFSNSRSEMNVSTLELGDSALYLCASSLGAGSYNEQFFGPGTRLTVL.

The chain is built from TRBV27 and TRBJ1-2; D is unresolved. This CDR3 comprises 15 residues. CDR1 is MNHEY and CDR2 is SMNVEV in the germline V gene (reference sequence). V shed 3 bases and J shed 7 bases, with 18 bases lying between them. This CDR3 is CASSFQAPRESGYTF. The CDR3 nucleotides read TGTGCCAGCAGTTTCCAGGCCCCAAGGGAATCTGGCTACACCTTC.

DNA for the CDR3: TGTGCCAGCAGCGTAGCCACTAGCGGGAGTTTTTACGAGCAGTACTTC. The encoded protein is CASSVATSGSFYEQYF. The chain joins TRBV9 to TRBJ2-7, with 11 nucleotides matching TRBD2. Germline V gives CDR1 SGDLS, CDR2 YYNGEE. V gave up 0 bases and J gave up 4 bases; unmatched junction bases: 6. The CDR3 length is 16 residues.

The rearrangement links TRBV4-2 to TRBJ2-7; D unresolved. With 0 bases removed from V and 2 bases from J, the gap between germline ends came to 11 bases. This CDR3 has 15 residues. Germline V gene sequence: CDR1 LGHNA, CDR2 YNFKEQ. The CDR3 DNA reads TGTGCCAGCAGCCAAGAAAGGATAGGGCCCTACGAGCAGTACTTC. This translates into CASSQERIGPYEQYF.

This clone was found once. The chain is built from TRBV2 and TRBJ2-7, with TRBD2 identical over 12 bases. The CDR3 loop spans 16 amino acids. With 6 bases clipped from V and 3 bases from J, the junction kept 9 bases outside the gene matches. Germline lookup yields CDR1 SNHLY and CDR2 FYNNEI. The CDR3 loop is CASSHRLAGAFYEQYF. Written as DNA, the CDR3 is TGTGCCAGCAGCCACCGACTAGCGGGAGCCTTCTACGAGCAGTACTTC. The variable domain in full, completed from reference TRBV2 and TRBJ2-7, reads EPEVTQTPSHQVTQMGQEVILRCVPISNHLYFYWYRQILGQKVEFLVSFYNNEISEKSEIFDDQFSVERPDGSNFTLKIRSTKLEDSAMYFCASSHRLAGAFYEQYFGPGTRLTVT.

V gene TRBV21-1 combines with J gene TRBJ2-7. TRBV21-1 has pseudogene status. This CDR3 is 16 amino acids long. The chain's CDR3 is CASSKAGPIPTYEQYF. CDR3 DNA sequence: TGTGCCAGCAGCAAAGCCGGACCGATCCCTACCTACGAGCAGTACTTC.

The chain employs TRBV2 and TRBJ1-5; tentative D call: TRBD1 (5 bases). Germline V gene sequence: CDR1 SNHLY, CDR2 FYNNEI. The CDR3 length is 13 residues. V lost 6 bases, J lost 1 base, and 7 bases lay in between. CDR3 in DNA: TGTGCCAGCAGCCGGGACAGCAATCAGCCCCAGCATTTT. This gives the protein CASSRDSNQPQHF.

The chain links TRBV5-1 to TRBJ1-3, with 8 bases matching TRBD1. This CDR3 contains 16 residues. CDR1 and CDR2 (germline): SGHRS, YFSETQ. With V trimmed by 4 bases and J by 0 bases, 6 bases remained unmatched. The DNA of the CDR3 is TGCGCCAGCAGCCCCGGACAGGGCTACTCTGGAAACACCATATATTTT. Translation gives CASSPGQGYSGNTIYF.

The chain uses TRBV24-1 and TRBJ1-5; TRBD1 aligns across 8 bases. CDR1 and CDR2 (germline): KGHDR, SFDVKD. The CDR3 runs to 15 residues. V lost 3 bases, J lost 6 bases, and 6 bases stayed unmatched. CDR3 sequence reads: CATSDPRQGSQPQHF. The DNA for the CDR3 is TGTGCCACCAGTGATCCCAGACAGGGGAGTCAGCCCCAGCATTTT.

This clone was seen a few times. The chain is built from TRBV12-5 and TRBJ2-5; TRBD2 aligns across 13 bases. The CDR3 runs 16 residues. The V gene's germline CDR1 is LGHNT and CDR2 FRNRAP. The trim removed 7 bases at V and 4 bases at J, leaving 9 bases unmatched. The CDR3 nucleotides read TGTGCTAGTGTACTAGGACTAGCGGGAGTGTCAGAGACCCAGTACTTC. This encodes CASVLGLAGVSETQYF.

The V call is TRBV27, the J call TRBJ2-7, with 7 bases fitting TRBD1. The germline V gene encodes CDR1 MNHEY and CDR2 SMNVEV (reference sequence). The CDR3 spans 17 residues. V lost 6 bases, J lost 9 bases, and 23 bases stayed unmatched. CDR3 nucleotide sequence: TGTGCCAGCAGAACTACCGAACGACAGGGTCTACCCCTGGGGCAGTACTTC. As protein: CASRTTERQGLPLGQYF.

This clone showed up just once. The CDR3 spells CASSLQRGTGTWNEQFF. CDR3 DNA: TGCGCCAGCAGCTTGCAAAGGGGGACAGGCACATGGAATGAGCAGTTCTTC. The chain recombines TRBV5-1 with TRBJ2-1; 8 nucleotides match TRBD1. With V trimmed by 1 base and J by 7 bases, 13 bases remained unmatched. Germline loops: CDR1 SGHRS, CDR2 YFSETQ. The CDR3 has 17 residues.

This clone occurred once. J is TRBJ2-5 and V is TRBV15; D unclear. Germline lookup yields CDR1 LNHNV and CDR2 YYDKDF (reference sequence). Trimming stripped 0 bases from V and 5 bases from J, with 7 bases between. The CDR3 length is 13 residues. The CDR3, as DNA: TGTGCCACCAGCAGAGATCCATCGGAGACCCAGTACTTC. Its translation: CATSRDPSETQYF.

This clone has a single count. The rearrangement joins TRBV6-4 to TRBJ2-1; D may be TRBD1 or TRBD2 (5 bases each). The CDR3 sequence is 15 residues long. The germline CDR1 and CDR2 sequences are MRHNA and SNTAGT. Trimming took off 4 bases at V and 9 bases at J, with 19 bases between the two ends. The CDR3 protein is CASSANRGTGGEQFF. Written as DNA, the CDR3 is TGTGCCAGCAGTGCCAACCGGGGCACAGGTGGTGAGCAGTTCTTC.

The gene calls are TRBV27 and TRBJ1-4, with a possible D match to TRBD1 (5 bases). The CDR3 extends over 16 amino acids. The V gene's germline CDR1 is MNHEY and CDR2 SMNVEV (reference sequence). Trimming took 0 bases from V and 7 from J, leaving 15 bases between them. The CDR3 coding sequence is TGTGCCAGCAGTTTATCGTCGGCAAGGGGTGGTGAAAAACTGTTTTTT. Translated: CASSLSSARGGEKLFF.